This paragraph reports one T cell receptor (beta chain). The repertoire was sequenced with immunoSEQ multiplex PCR; TCRdb's copy has only in-frame clones and lacks some. Of 250,000 to 300,000 clones listed, more than 75% are singletons. This specimen comes from a study of blood T cell repertoires in COVID-19. Cohort placement rested on clinical history that participants reported themselves. Trimming cost V 4 bases and J 5 bases, with 15 bases left between them. The CDR3 loop spans 14 amino acids. Germline V lookup: CDR1 LNHDA, CDR2 SQIVND (reference sequence). Source material: PBMCs or T cells enriched from blood (not recorded which). The genes are TRBV19 and TRBJ2-7; maybe TRBD1 (6 bases). The clonotype comes from a woman aged 55-69 years in a cohort exposed to, infected with or recovered from COVID-19 (not recorded which). The CDR3 here is CASSRQGSVNEQYF. The CDR3 DNA is TGTGCCAGTAGTAGGCAGGGGTCGGTGAACGAGCAGTACTTC.